These 9 T cell receptor beta chains were all obtained from the same sample, sequenced in a study of identical twins. TCRdb processed the 5' RACE reads anew with MiXCR; each CDR3 protein has one entry. The sample consists of about 200,000 distinct CDR3 sequences, about a sixth of them appearing once. This sample was shared with a second study, whose subject was T cells expressing NK-cell markers.

Sequenced material: CD8+ T cells sorted from blood. The source is a woman under 30 in good health.

V usage is TRBV12-3 or TRBV12-4 and J usage is TRBJ1-1; maybe TRBD1 (6 bases). Trimming removed 2 bases at V and 10 bases at J, with 17 bases between. This CDR3 comprises 14 residues. The CDR3 region is CASSLIGTGMAAFF. The CDR3 nucleotides are TGTGCCAGCAGTTTAATAGGTACAGGGATGGCAGCTTTCTTT.

The rearrangement joins TRBV11-1 to TRBJ2-6; 9 nucleotides agree with TRBD1. The CDR3 is made up of 19 amino acids. V shed 2 bases, J shed 3 bases, and the junction held 11 bases outside the gene matches. Germline CDR1 and CDR2: SGHAT and FQDESV (reference sequence). The CDR3 loop reads CASSLPSGQGRFGANVLTF. The CDR3 DNA reads as TGTGCCAGCAGCTTACCTTCCGGACAGGGGAGGTTTGGGGCCAACGTCCTGACTTTC.

The chain has TRBV20-1 and TRBJ2-1, with TRBD2 as a possible D gene (7 bases). The germline V and J ends were trimmed by 7 bases and 0 bases, with 28 bases remaining between them. The CDR3 has 19 residues. The germline gives CDR1 DFQATT, CDR2 SNEGSKA (reference sequence). The CDR3 nucleotides read TGCAGTGGCCAGCCTCTGGGCGGGGGCCTCATCCTCTCCTACAATGAGCAGTTCTTC. Translated: CSGQPLGGGLILSYNEQFF.

This clonotype was found many times. The genes are TRBV19 and TRBJ2-1; 8 bases match TRBD2. With 1 base clipped from V and 5 bases from J, the junction kept 4 bases outside the gene matches. CDR1 LNHDA and CDR2 SQIVND come from the germline V gene (reference sequence). CDR3 size: 15 residues. CDR3 sequence: CASSIGGLADNEQFF. CDR3 DNA sequence: TGTGCCAGTAGTATAGGAGGACTAGCCGACAATGAGCAGTTCTTC.

The genes are TRBV11-2 and TRBJ2-1; weak D call: TRBD2 (5 bases). V dropped 5 bases and J dropped 3 bases, with 17 bases sitting between them. Germline values: CDR1 SGHAT, CDR2 FQNNGV. The CDR3 length is 16 residues. CDR3 in amino acids: CASSRSRRGNYNEQFF. The CDR3 bases are TGTGCCAGCAGCCGATCCCGCCGGGGAAACTACAATGAGCAGTTCTTC.

The rearrangement uses TRBV6-5 and TRBJ1-1, with D unresolved. CDR1 MNHEY and CDR2 SVGAGI come from the germline V gene. Trimming took off 2 bases at V and 3 bases at J, with 19 bases between the two ends. There are 17 residues in the CDR3. The CDR3, as DNA: TGTGCCAGCAGTTACGCCCCCGGGCGCGGTGCGTACACTGAAGCTTTCTTT. This sequence encodes CASSYAPGRGAYTEAFF.

The chain is built from TRBV11-2 and TRBJ2-1; tentative D call: TRBD2 (6 bases). In germline, CDR1 is SGHAT, CDR2 FQNNGV. V lost 5 bases, J lost 8 bases, and 13 bases lay in between. The CDR3 extends over 13 amino acids. CDR3 region: CASSPLAPDEQFF. CDR3 nucleotides: TGTGCCAGCAGCCCACTAGCTCCGGATGAGCAGTTCTTC.

The chain is built from TRBV11-2 and TRBJ2-5; 16 nucleotides match TRBD2. CDR1 is SGHAT, CDR2 FQNNGV, per germline. The trim removed 5 bases at V and 2 bases at J, leaving 5 bases unmatched. The CDR3 totals 17 residues. The CDR3 spells CASSAPGLAGGQETQYF. Here the CDR3 DNA reads TGTGCCAGCAGCGCCCCGGGACTAGCGGGGGGGCAAGAGACCCAGTACTTC.

This clonotype was detected a few times. V is TRBV6-5 and J is TRBJ2-5; a weak D match, TRBD2 (5 bases). Germline assignment: CDR1 MNHEY and CDR2 SVGAGI. Trimming pared 4 bases from V and 3 bases from J, leaving 18 bases between. The CDR3 covers 16 residues. The CDR3 DNA is TGTGCCAGCAGTTTCTCTCGGACTCCAAGTAAAGAGACCCAGTACTTC. Translation gives CASSFSRTPSKETQYF.